This T cell receptor beta chain was observed in a study of CD8 T cells in ankylosing spondylitis. Via MiXCR, TCRdb re-called the 5' RACE reads, giving one row per CDR3 protein. The sample carries just under 550,000 distinct CDR3 sequences, approximately 11% recorded once. The CDR3 spans 12 residues. V was pared by 3 bases and J by 7 bases, with 10 bases between. The germline gives CDR1 DFQATT, CDR2 SNEGSKA (reference sequence). Study outcomes and limitations: A motif in TCR beta, a set of under ten highly homologous variants, appeared characteristic of ankylosing spondylitis blood.

This clonotype was found a few times. As yet, its antigen is unknown. The chain joins TRBV20-1 to TRBJ1-5; weak D call: TRBD1 (5 bases). The specimen sequenced was blood, either unsorted or a sorted T cell fraction (not recorded which). This TCR was recovered from a male donor with ankylosing spondylitis. The CDR3 here is CSARMGDQPQHF. In DNA form, the CDR3 reads TGCAGTGCTAGGATGGGGGACCAGCCCCAGCATTTT.